The text below deals with one TCR beta chain. The data are from a study of blood T cell repertoires in COVID-19. This CDR3 is built from 16 residues. Germline assignment: CDR1 MGHRA and CDR2 YSYEKL. With V trimmed by 5 bases and J by 7 bases, 13 bases remained unmatched. Generated by immunoSEQ multiplex PCR, the TCRdb table keeps only in-frame clones and is missing some. The table lists 200,000 to 250,000 clones, 92% of them singletons, with 0.75% to 1% in the top ten. The V and J genes are TRBV4-1 and TRBJ2-1; 8 positions match TRBD1. Sequencing input: peripheral blood. The receptor comes from a man between 60 and 75 years old with COVID-19, enrolled during active disease. CDR3: CASSFSGTGAKNEQFF. CDR3 nucleotide sequence: TGCGCCAGCAGCTTCTCCGGGACAGGAGCTAAAAATGAGCAGTTCTTC.